This T cell receptor (beta chain) emerged from a study of blood T cell repertoires in COVID-19. Study in general: PBMCs, B-cell-depleted T cells, or T cells provided the cDNA or gDNA that made up the material.

How the authors handled the data: From reference gene primer amplification, estimates of nucleated cell counts were derived. The table came from immunoSEQ multiplex PCR; TCRdb's copy has only in-frame clones and leaves some out. V and J calls and clone size are given by that table; D and trimming were obtained from the DNA. The table shows fewer than 300,000 clones, with nearly 85% occurring only once. This clone showed up just once. This receptor was identified in a human donor in a cohort sampled during active COVID-19. Material for sequencing was peripheral blood.

The CDR3 nucleotides are TGTGCCAGCAGCGGTACAGGGGCGCCGAACACTGAAGCTTTCTTT. This encodes CASSGTGAPNTEAFF. V usage is TRBV9 and J usage is TRBJ1-1; 7 bases line up with TRBD1. The CDR3 is 15 residues long. The ends lost 3 bases at V and 1 base at J; junction bases unmatched: 6. Germline V gene data show CDR1 as SGDLS and CDR2 as YYNGEE.